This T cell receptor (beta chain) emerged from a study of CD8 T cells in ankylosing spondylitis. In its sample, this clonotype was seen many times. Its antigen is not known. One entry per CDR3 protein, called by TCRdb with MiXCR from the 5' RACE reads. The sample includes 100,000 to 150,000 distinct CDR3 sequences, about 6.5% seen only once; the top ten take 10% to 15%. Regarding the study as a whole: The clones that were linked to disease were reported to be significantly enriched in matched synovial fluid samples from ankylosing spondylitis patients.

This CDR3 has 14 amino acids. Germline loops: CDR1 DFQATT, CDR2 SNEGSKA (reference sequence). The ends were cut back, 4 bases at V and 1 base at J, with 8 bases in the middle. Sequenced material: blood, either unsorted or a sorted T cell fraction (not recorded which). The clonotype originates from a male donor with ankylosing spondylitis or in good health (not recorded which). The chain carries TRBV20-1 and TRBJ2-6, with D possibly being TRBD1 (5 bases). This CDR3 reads CSAKGLSGANVLTF. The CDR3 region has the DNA TGCAGTGCTAAGGGGCTATCTGGGGCCAACGTCCTGACTTTC.